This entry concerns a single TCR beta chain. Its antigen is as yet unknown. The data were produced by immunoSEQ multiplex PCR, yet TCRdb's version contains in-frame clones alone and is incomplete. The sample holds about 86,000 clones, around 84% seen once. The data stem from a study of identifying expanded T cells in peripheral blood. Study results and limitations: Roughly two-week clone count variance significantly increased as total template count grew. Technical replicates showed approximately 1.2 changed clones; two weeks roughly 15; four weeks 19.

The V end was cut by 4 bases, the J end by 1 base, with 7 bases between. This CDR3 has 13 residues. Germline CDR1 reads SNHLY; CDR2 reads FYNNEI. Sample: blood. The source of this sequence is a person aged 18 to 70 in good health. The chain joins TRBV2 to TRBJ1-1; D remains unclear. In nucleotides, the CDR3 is TGTGCCAGCAGTGTTACAACGAACACTGAAGCTTTCTTT. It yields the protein CASSVTTNTEAFF.